The 3 T cell receptor beta chains given below trace back to one sample, sequenced in a study of cytomegalovirus exposure and HLA in healthy donors. PCR employed 60 Vbeta and 13 Jbeta primers. Assay: immunoSEQ multiplex PCR; the TCRdb copy retains only in-frame clones and omits some. The sample totals 75,000 to 100,000 clones. The sequenced sample was PBMCs. Receptor source: an older woman in good health and CMV-seronegative.

The V and J genes are TRBV23-1 and TRBJ2-1; tentative D call: TRBD2 (6 bases). TRBV23-1 is noted as an ORF with a role that remains uncertain. V gave up 0 bases and J gave up 10 bases, with 22 bases separating them. CDR3 length: 17 residues. The DNA of the CDR3 is TGCGCCAGCAGTCAATCGAAGGAACTAGCTCCTTCCGGGGAGCAGTTCTTC. Its translation: CASSQSKELAPSGEQFF.

The chain uses TRBV5-1 and TRBJ2-2; D might be TRBD2 (5 bases). V lost 5 bases to trimming and J lost 1 base, with 9 bases between them. Germline V gene sequence: CDR1 SGHRS, CDR2 YFSETQ. The CDR3 has 14 amino acids. The chain's CDR3 is CASRHRENTGELFF. For the CDR3, the DNA is TGCGCCAGCAGACACCGGGAGAACACCGGGGAGCTGTTTTTT.

The chain carries TRBV19 and TRBJ1-2; D is possibly TRBD1 (6 bases). The CDR3 runs to 15 residues. Trimming shortened V by 5 bases and J by 4 bases, and 17 bases separated the two germline ends. CDR1 LNHDA and CDR2 SQIVND come from the germline V gene (reference sequence). The CDR3 DNA reads as TGTGCCAGTAGTGAGGTTTCTGGACAGCGCTATGGCTACACCTTC. The encoded protein is CASSEVSGQRYGYTF. The full variable domain, completed using reference TRBV19 and TRBJ1-2, is DGGITQSPKYLFRKEGQNVTLSCEQNLNHDAMYWYRQDPGQGLRLIYYSQIVNDFQKGDIAEGYSVSREKKESFPLTVTSAQKNPTAFYLCASSEVSGQRYGYTFGSGTRLTVV.